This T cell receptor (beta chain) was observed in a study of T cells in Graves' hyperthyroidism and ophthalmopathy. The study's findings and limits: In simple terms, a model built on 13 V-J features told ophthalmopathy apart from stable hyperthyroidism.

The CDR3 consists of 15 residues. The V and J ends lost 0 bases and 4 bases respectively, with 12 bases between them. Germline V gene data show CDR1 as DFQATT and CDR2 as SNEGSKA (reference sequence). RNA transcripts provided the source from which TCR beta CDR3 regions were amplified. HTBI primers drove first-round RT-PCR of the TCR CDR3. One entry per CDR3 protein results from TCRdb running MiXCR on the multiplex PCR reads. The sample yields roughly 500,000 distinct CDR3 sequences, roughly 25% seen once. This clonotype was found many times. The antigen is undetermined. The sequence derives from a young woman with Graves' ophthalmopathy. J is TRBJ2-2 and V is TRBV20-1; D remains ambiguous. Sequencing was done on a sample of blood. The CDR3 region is CSARDFSTATGELFF. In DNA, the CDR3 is TGCAGTGCTAGAGATTTCAGTACAGCCACCGGGGAGCTGTTTTTT.